Listed below are T cell receptor beta chains from one sample, sequenced in a study of T cell responses to AZD1222 COVID-19 vaccine. The repertoire was sequenced with immunoSEQ multiplex PCR; TCRdb's copy has only in-frame clones and lacks some. The table lists 80,000 to 100,000 clones, approximately 88% of them singletons. The sample in question was peripheral blood, obtained 28 days after the second AZD1222 dose. The receptors stem from an adult who received the AZD1222 COVID-19 vaccine. The CDR3 runs from the conserved cysteine through the conserved F or W. Each record gives: D gene, clone size, J gene, V gene, CDR3 protein, CDR3 DNA. A D gene is named only where the DNA matches it firmly. Clone sizes are given selectively: once, few, many, or a class where the clone is expanded.

TRBD1 | . | TRBJ1-2 | TRBV6-2/TRBV6-3 | CASSYLGQGFGNYGYTF | TGTGCCAGCAGTTACTTGGGACAGGGATTCGGTAACTATGGCTACACCTTC
. | . | TRBJ1-1 | TRBV19 | CASSIGQTEAFF | TGTGCCAGTAGTATCGGTCAGACTGAAGCTTTCTTT
. | . | TRBJ1-2 | TRBV11-2 | CASSLAPGAGDGYTF | TGTGCCAGCAGCTTAGCCCCGGGGGCAGGTGATGGCTACACCTTC
. | . | TRBJ1-2 | TRBV7-2 | CASSVGYTYYGYTF | TGTGCCAGCAGCGTAGGGTACACCTACTATGGCTACACCTTC
. | once | TRBJ2-1 | TRBV7-9 | CASSPRDNEQFF | TGTGCCAGCAGCCCCAGGGACAATGAGCAGTTCTTC
. | . | TRBJ2-1 | TRBV4-3 | CASSQVGVGVFF | TGCGCCAGCAGCCAAGTGGGGGTAGGGGTGTTCTTC
. | . | TRBJ1-5 | TRBV19 | CASSISPNQPQHF | TGTGCCAGTAGTATCTCTCCCAATCAGCCCCAGCATTTT
. | once | TRBJ1-1 | TRBV7-2 | CASSPLRAGDTEAFF | TGTGCCAGCAGCCCTCTTAGGGCTGGCGACACTGAAGCTTTCTTT
TRBD1 | . | TRBJ1-5 | TRBV28 | CASSRGTAGNQPQHF | TGTGCCAGCAGCCGAGGGACAGCTGGCAATCAGCCCCAGCATTTT
. | . | TRBJ2-3 | TRBV5-1 | CASSFGQSTDTQYF | TGCGCCAGCAGCTTCGGGCAGTCCACAGATACGCAGTATTTT
. | once | TRBJ2-3 | TRBV12-3/TRBV12-4 | CASRLPSTDTQYF | TGTGCCAGCAGGCTACCAAGCACAGATACGCAGTATTTT
TRBD1 | . | TRBJ2-1 | TRBV18 | CASSRAGTGRAEQFF | TGTGCCAGCTCACGTGCCGGGACAGGGAGGGCTGAGCAGTTCTTC
. | . | TRBJ1-5 | TRBV7-6 | CASSWEKDQPQHF | TGTGCCAGCAGCTGGGAAAAGGATCAGCCCCAGCATTTT
. | . | TRBJ1-5 | TRBV5-1 | CASSLGQTNQPQHF | TGCGCCAGCAGCTTGGGACAGACCAATCAGCCCCAGCATTTT
. | once | TRBJ2-5 | TRBV5-1 | CASSVQQETQYF | TGCGCCAGCAGTGTGCAGCAAGAGACCCAGTACTTC
. | . | TRBJ1-1 | TRBV5-4 | CASSLYRNTEAFF | TGTGCCAGCAGCTTGTATCGGAACACTGAAGCTTTCTTT
. | . | TRBJ1-2 | TRBV6-5 | CASSYLTSQSGYTF | TGTGCCAGCAGTTACCTCACAAGCCAGTCTGGCTACACCTTC
. | . | TRBJ1-1 | TRBV11-2 | CASSLDFWGLNTEAFF | TGTGCCAGCAGCTTAGATTTCTGGGGCCTGAACACTGAAGCTTTCTTT
. | . | TRBJ1-2 | TRBV4-3 | CASSQDLWQAPGRYTF | TGCGCCAGCAGCCAAGATTTATGGCAGGCCCCCGGGCGCTACACCTTC
. | . | TRBJ2-2 | TRBV3-1/TRBV3-2 | CASSQRHLLTGELFF | TGTGCCAGCAGCCAAAGGCACCTACTCACCGGGGAGCTGTTTTTT
. | . | TRBJ2-5 | TRBV7-2 | CASSLGQKETQYF | TGTGCCAGCAGCTTAGGACAGAAAGAGACCCAGTACTTC
TRBD2 | . | TRBJ2-5 | TRBV5-1 | CASSLAGTTTETQYF | TGCGCCAGCAGCTTGGCAGGGACTACAACTGAGACCCAGTACTTC
. | few | TRBJ2-3 | TRBV5-1 | CASSLPGRGRTDTQYF | TGCGCCAGCAGCTTACCGGGAAGGGGGAGAACAGATACGCAGTATTTT
. | . | TRBJ1-4 | TRBV5-1 | CASSRNLNAQANEKLFF | TGCGCCAGCAGCCGGAACCTAAACGCTCAAGCTAATGAAAAACTGTTTTTT
TRBD1 | . | TRBJ1-4 | TRBV4-1 | CASSQEHRGEKLFF | TGCGCCAGCAGCCAAGAACACAGGGGTGAAAAACTGTTTTTT
TRBD1 | . | TRBJ1-5 | TRBV28 | CASSPATGGNQPQHF | TGTGCCAGCAGTCCAGCAACAGGGGGGAATCAGCCCCAGCATTTT
. | . | TRBJ2-7 | TRBV7-3 | CASSLTSGYEQYF | TGTGCCAGCAGCTTAACTTCCGGCTACGAGCAGTACTTC
. | . | TRBJ2-2 | TRBV6-5 | CASSYNRWGELFF | TGTGCCAGCAGTTACAATAGGTGGGGGGAGCTGTTTTTT
TRBD2 | . | TRBJ2-5 | TRBV6-2/TRBV6-3 | CASSDDPQAGGPETQYF | TGTGCCAGCAGTGACGACCCTCAAGCGGGGGGGCCCGAGACCCAGTACTTC
. | . | TRBJ1-1 | TRBV11-2 | CASSLSTATEAFF | TGTGCCAGCAGCTTATCTACTGCAACTGAAGCTTTCTTT
TRBD1 | . | TRBJ2-2 | TRBV11-2 | CASRDLTGGATGELFF | TGTGCCAGCAGGGACCTTACAGGGGGCGCGACCGGGGAGCTGTTTTTT
TRBD1 | . | TRBJ2-4 | TRBV19 | CASTHPDREKNIQYF | TGTGCCAGTACCCACCCGGACAGGGAGAAAAACATTCAGTACTTC
TRBD1 | . | TRBJ1-4 | TRBV10-3 | CATIQGTNEKLFF | TGTGCCACCATACAGGGGACTAATGAAAAACTGTTTTTT
TRBD1 | . | TRBJ2-4 | TRBV25-1 | CASSEQGQAKNIQYF | TGTGCCAGCAGTGAGCAGGGACAGGCCAAAAACATTCAGTACTTC
. | once | TRBJ1-1 | TRBV6-1 | CASSEFSRLNTEAFF | TGTGCCAGCAGTGAATTTAGCAGGCTGAACACTGAAGCTTTCTTT
. | . | TRBJ1-6 | TRBV28 | CASSLYGVSYNSPLHF | TGTGCCAGCAGTTTATATGGGGTATCCTATAATTCACCCCTCCACTTT
. | . | TRBJ1-2 | TRBV28 | CASSAGNNYGYTF | TGTGCCAGCTCGGCAGGGAATAACTATGGCTACACCTTC
. | . | TRBJ1-1 | TRBV7-2 | CASSSQAEAEAFF | TGTGCCAGCAGCTCGCAAGCTGAGGCTGAAGCTTTCTTT
. | . | TRBJ1-1 | TRBV5-5 | CASSLGPGRDTEAFF | TGTGCCAGCAGCTTGGGTCCAGGGAGGGACACTGAAGCTTTCTTT
. | once | TRBJ1-3 | TRBV3-1/TRBV3-2 | CASSQGIGAGNTIYF | TGTGCCAGCAGCCAAGGAATAGGGGCTGGAAACACCATATATTTT
. | . | TRBJ1-4 | TRBV5-5 | CASSLLTSNEKLFF | TGTGCCAGCAGCTTGCTTACCTCTAATGAAAAACTGTTTTTT
TRBD1 | . | TRBJ1-6 | TRBV5-6 | CASSPSTGAGDSPLHF | TGTGCCAGCAGCCCCTCGACAGGGGCCGGGGATTCACCCCTCCACTTT
. | . | TRBJ1-5 | TRBV6-2/TRBV6-3 | CASSRTDYSNQPQHF | TGTGCCAGCAGTCGGACGGACTATAGCAATCAGCCCCAGCATTTT
TRBD1 | . | TRBJ1-1 | TRBV7-2 | CASLKTGGTEAFF | TGTGCCAGCTTAAAGACAGGGGGCACTGAAGCTTTCTTT
TRBD2 | . | TRBJ2-3 | TRBV5-1 | CASRVAGGHTDTQYF | TGCGCCAGCAGGGTGGCGGGGGGTCACACAGATACGCAGTATTTT
. | . | TRBJ1-5 | TRBV28 | CASSPGTSGQPQHF | TGTGCCAGCAGCCCAGGGACTTCGGGTCAGCCCCAGCATTTT
TRBD1 | few | TRBJ1-2 | TRBV3-1/TRBV3-2 | CASSQGAGGAGGYTF | TGTGCCAGCAGCCAAGGGGCAGGGGGCGCGGGAGGCTACACCTTC
TRBD1 | . | TRBJ2-3 | TRBV9 | CASSPLQGTRMDTQYF | TGTGCCAGCAGCCCACTACAGGGGACCCGGATGGATACGCAGTATTTT
. | . | TRBJ1-2 | TRBV19 | CASSIVPGLANYGYTF | TGTGCCAGTAGTATAGTTCCGGGACTAGCTAACTATGGCTACACCTTC
. | . | TRBJ2-7 | TRBV6-5 | CASRILSYEQYF | TGTGCCAGCCGCATCCTATCCTACGAGCAGTACTTC
. | . | TRBJ1-3 | TRBV2 | CASTQDSGNTIYF | TGTGCCAGCACCCAGGACAGTGGAAACACCATATATTTT
. | few | TRBJ1-1 | TRBV11-3 | CASSLNTGSTEAFF | TGTGCCAGCAGCTTAAATACAGGGAGTACTGAAGCTTTCTTT
TRBD1 | . | TRBJ2-1 | TRBV7-2 | CASTPPQGTVFNEQFF | TGTGCCAGCACCCCTCCCCAGGGGACAGTCTTCAATGAGCAGTTCTTC
. | . | TRBJ2-2 | TRBV27 | CASSFVINTGELFF | TGTGCCAGCAGTTTCGTGATTAACACCGGGGAGCTGTTTTTT